These T cell receptor beta chains were read from a single sample in a study of blood T cell repertoires in COVID-19. Using immunoSEQ multiplex PCR, the repertoire was profiled, and TCRdb retains in-frame clones only, with some absent. The table records roughly 200,000 clones, about 85% of them present only once. The specimen sequenced was peripheral blood. Every receptor here comes from a man in his 70s with acute or convalescent COVID-19. Each CDR3 is given with its conserved first and last residue. Expanded clones are given a class, and other clones once, few, many or no size at all.

clone_size v_call cdr3_aa
- TRBV6-6 CASTQFSGANVLTF
- TRBV6-5 CASILDRGIYEQYF
once TRBV6-5 CASNHVGTSNEKLFF
- TRBV6-6 CASSLQGTGGPEAFF
- TRBV19 CASRVQGGIGELFF
- TRBV14 CASSQGGLITTIAGELFF
- TRBV25-1 CASSGQLAGVFETQYF
- TRBV6-5 CASSLGHYSGNTIYF
few TRBV6-2/TRBV6-3 CASSSSGPGPYGYTF
- TRBV11-2 CASSRQGGTSGRNEQFF
- TRBV6-1 CASSEKGFGQGAQPQHF
- TRBV30 CAWSGESYNEQFF
- TRBV29-1 CSVVTGEGYGYTF
- TRBV7-5 CVRTYKREVNNEQFF
once TRBV18 CASSPLTGSYSYEQYF
- TRBV6-5 CASSYSGARGSDTQYF
- TRBV5-1 CASQAASGMSSYNEQFF
- TRBV7-2 CASSPSGSSHNEQFF
- TRBV7-8 CASSSKTANTEAFF
- TRBV2 CASRGQGLSYTF
- TRBV24-1 CATSDPPLSGELFF
- TRBV5-4 CASSFEGLAGGGEQYF
- TRBV4-2 CASSQAPGQGHETQYF
- TRBV5-1 CASSLTQGSGELFF
few TRBV7-9 CASRRQGDRTGELFF
- TRBV12-5 CASGLRGTGWVNEQFF
- TRBV25-1 CASKVQVGEKLFF
once TRBV7-9 CASSFYRGDYNEQFF
- TRBV19 CASSSPGQENSPLHF
- TRBV7-2 CASSLELPGYTF
- TRBV6-2/TRBV6-3 CASSYWGRGRALSEQFF
- TRBV7-2 CASSPRTGNVANYGYTF
few TRBV7-6 CASSPTQASSHYNEQFF
once TRBV19 CASSIGPGGLFF
- TRBV10-3 CAISEHRAYRAHTGELFF
once TRBV9 CASSVVAGGVGEQFF
- TRBV7-9 CASSLASGSYEQYF